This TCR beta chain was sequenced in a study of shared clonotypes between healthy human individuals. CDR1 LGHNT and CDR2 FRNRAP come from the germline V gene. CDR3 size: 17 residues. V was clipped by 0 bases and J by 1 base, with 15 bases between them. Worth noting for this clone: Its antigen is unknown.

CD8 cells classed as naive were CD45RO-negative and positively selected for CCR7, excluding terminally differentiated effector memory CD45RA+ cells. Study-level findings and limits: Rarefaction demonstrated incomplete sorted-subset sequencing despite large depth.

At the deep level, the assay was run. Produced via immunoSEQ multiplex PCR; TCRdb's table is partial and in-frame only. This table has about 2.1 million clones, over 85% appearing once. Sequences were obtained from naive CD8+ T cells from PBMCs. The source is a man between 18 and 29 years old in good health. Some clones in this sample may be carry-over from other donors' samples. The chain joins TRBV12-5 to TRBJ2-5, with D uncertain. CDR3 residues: CASGLVSVRTGQETQYF. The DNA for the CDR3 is TGTGCTAGTGGTTTGGTAAGCGTCAGGACCGGCCAAGAGACCCAGTACTTC.